The clone carrying this T cell receptor (beta chain) was observed a handful of times. No antigen is known for it. TCRdb redid the calling of the reads with MiXCR, one entry per CDR3 protein. The table has about 340,000 distinct CDR3 sequences, 25% to 30% seen once. This record belongs to a study of T cell repertoires in cytomegalovirus infection. Points from the study as a whole: Totalled public TCR beta family frequency picked out people who carried CMV plus the relevant HLA.

The germline V gene encodes CDR1 SGHAT and CDR2 FQNNGV. This CDR3 has 15 amino acids. V was clipped by 2 bases and J by 2 bases, with 10 bases between them. Sequenced material: cultured PBMCs, taken from culture after CMV antigen stimulation. This sequence joins TRBV11-2 and TRBJ2-1, with no clear D. The sequence was collected from a human donor in good health (CMV status not recorded). Some clones in this sample may be carry-over from other donors' samples. CDR3 sequence (DNA): TGTGCCAGCAGCTTAATCCCCCCGGCCTACAATGAGCAGTTCTTC. It yields the protein CASSLIPPAYNEQFF.